This is a list of T cell receptor beta chains from one sample in a study of cytomegalovirus exposure and HLA in healthy donors. Profiling relied on immunoSEQ multiplex PCR, and the TCRdb table lists in-frame clones only, not all of them. This table has about 330,000 clones, 86% appearing once. The sample consisted of PBMCs. These receptor sequences come from a woman aged 18-29 years in good health and CMV-seronegative. Both conserved end residues are part of each CDR3. Each record gives: D gene, V gene, clone size, J gene, CDR3 protein, CDR3 DNA. The D gene is left open where the match is weak. Expanded clones get a size class; other rows say once, few or many, or leave the size out.

d_call: TRBD2
v_call: TRBV4-2
clone_size: NA
j_call: TRBJ2-3
cdr3_aa: CASSQDWSGLAEDTQYF
cdr3_nt: TGTGCCAGCAGCCAAGATTGGTCGGGCCTAGCGGAAGATACGCAGTATTTT

d_call: NA
v_call: TRBV2
clone_size: NA
j_call: TRBJ2-4
cdr3_aa: CATLSLGLAGENIQYF
cdr3_nt: TGTGCCACCTTATCCCTGGGCCTGGCGGGCGAAAACATTCAGTACTTC

d_call: TRBD1
v_call: TRBV9
clone_size: once
j_call: TRBJ2-5
cdr3_aa: CASSAQTGGKETQYF
cdr3_nt: TGTGCCAGCAGCGCCCAGACAGGGGGGAAAGAGACCCAGTACTTC

d_call: TRBD1
v_call: TRBV10-3
clone_size: NA
j_call: TRBJ2-7
cdr3_aa: CATTGASYEQYF
cdr3_nt: TGTGCCACGACAGGGGCCTCCTACGAGCAGTACTTC

d_call: TRBD1
v_call: TRBV27
clone_size: NA
j_call: TRBJ1-4
cdr3_aa: CTSSPTGNAEKLFF
cdr3_nt: TGTACCAGCAGTCCGACAGGGAATGCTGAAAAACTGTTTTTT

d_call: NA
v_call: TRBV27
clone_size: NA
j_call: TRBJ2-7
cdr3_aa: CASSSGLTYEQYF
cdr3_nt: TGTGCCAGCAGTTCCGGACTGACCTACGAGCAGTACTTC

d_call: TRBD1
v_call: TRBV18
clone_size: NA
j_call: TRBJ2-7
cdr3_aa: CASSPGTGHSYEQYF
cdr3_nt: TGTGCCAGCTCACCCGGGACAGGGCACTCCTACGAGCAGTACTTC

d_call: TRBD2
v_call: TRBV9
clone_size: NA
j_call: TRBJ2-7
cdr3_aa: CASSVAFGGEEQYF
cdr3_nt: TGTGCCAGCAGCGTAGCCTTTGGGGGGGAAGAGCAGTACTTC

d_call: NA
v_call: TRBV15
clone_size: NA
j_call: TRBJ1-1
cdr3_aa: CATSRRGAEAFF
cdr3_nt: TGTGCCACCAGCAGACGAGGTGCAGAAGCTTTCTTT

d_call: NA
v_call: TRBV5-6
clone_size: NA
j_call: TRBJ1-3
cdr3_aa: CASSFFGPGNTIYF
cdr3_nt: TGTGCCAGCAGCTTCTTTGGCCCTGGAAACACCATATATTTT

d_call: TRBD1
v_call: TRBV28
clone_size: NA
j_call: TRBJ1-2
cdr3_aa: CASIRDRGAYGYTF
cdr3_nt: TGTGCCAGCATTAGGGACAGGGGGGCTTATGGCTACACCTTC

d_call: NA
v_call: TRBV7-9
clone_size: NA
j_call: TRBJ1-1
cdr3_aa: CASSLGQIMNTEAFF
cdr3_nt: TGTGCCAGCAGCTTAGGGCAAATCATGAACACTGAAGCTTTCTTT

d_call: TRBD1
v_call: TRBV28
clone_size: few
j_call: TRBJ1-2
cdr3_aa: CASRSGQGEWGYTF
cdr3_nt: TGTGCCAGCAGGTCGGGACAGGGCGAATGGGGCTACACCTTC

d_call: TRBD2
v_call: TRBV7-3
clone_size: NA
j_call: TRBJ2-3
cdr3_aa: CASSPRDYGDTQYF
cdr3_nt: TGTGCCAGCAGCCCAAGGGACTACGGGGATACGCAGTATTTT

d_call: NA
v_call: TRBV7-2
clone_size: few
j_call: TRBJ1-1
cdr3_aa: CASSLAEGRITEAFF
cdr3_nt: TGTGCCAGCAGCTTAGCGGAGGGTAGGATCACTGAAGCTTTCTTT

d_call: NA
v_call: TRBV4-2
clone_size: few
j_call: TRBJ2-2
cdr3_aa: CASSQGAVVGELFF
cdr3_nt: TGTGCCAGCAGCCAAGGTGCAGTCGTCGGGGAGCTGTTTTTT

d_call: TRBD1
v_call: TRBV15
clone_size: NA
j_call: TRBJ2-3
cdr3_aa: CATSRNRGAGGTQYF
cdr3_nt: TGTGCCACCAGCAGGAACAGGGGGGCAGGTGGTACGCAGTATTTT

d_call: NA
v_call: TRBV5-1
clone_size: NA
j_call: TRBJ2-3
cdr3_aa: CASRIGTPTDTQYF
cdr3_nt: TGCGCCAGCAGGATAGGGACACCCACAGATACGCAGTATTTT

d_call: NA
v_call: TRBV15
clone_size: NA
j_call: TRBJ1-1
cdr3_aa: CATSRPGLTTEAFF
cdr3_nt: TGTGCCACCAGCAGACCCGGACTGACCACTGAAGCTTTCTTT

d_call: NA
v_call: TRBV7-2
clone_size: many
j_call: TRBJ1-3
cdr3_aa: CASSHGGNTIYF
cdr3_nt: TGTGCCAGCAGCCACGGTGGAAACACCATATATTTT

d_call: TRBD2
v_call: TRBV29-1
clone_size: NA
j_call: TRBJ2-3
cdr3_aa: CSVAPTSGRTDTQYF
cdr3_nt: TGCAGCGTTGCCCCGACTAGCGGACGCACAGATACGCAGTATTTT

d_call: NA
v_call: TRBV9
clone_size: NA
j_call: TRBJ2-1
cdr3_aa: CASSATPGIGVNEQFF
cdr3_nt: TGTGCCAGCAGCGCCACTCCCGGGATCGGGGTCAATGAGCAGTTCTTC

d_call: TRBD1
v_call: TRBV30
clone_size: once
j_call: TRBJ1-5
cdr3_aa: CAWSRRQGRVESQHF
cdr3_nt: TGTGCCTGGAGCCGTCGACAGGGGAGGGTTGAGTCCCAGCATTTT

d_call: NA
v_call: TRBV9
clone_size: NA
j_call: TRBJ1-1
cdr3_aa: CASSPSGHERSTEAFF
cdr3_nt: TGTGCCAGCAGCCCCAGCGGCCATGAGAGATCGACTGAAGCTTTCTTT

d_call: NA
v_call: TRBV27
clone_size: NA
j_call: TRBJ2-3
cdr3_aa: CASSLSAQDTQYF
cdr3_nt: TGTGCCAGCAGTTTATCCGCCCAGGATACGCAGTATTTT

d_call: TRBD1
v_call: TRBV5-6
clone_size: NA
j_call: TRBJ2-6
cdr3_aa: CASSQPGQGAGGANVLTF
cdr3_nt: TGTGCCAGCAGCCAACCGGGACAGGGGGCGGGAGGGGCCAACGTCCTGACTTTC

d_call: NA
v_call: TRBV6-6
clone_size: NA
j_call: TRBJ2-1
cdr3_aa: CASSQDRSSYNEQFF
cdr3_nt: TGTGCCAGCAGCCAAGACAGGAGCTCCTACAATGAGCAGTTCTTC

d_call: NA
v_call: TRBV28
clone_size: NA
j_call: TRBJ2-2
cdr3_aa: CASLGDFSNTGELFF
cdr3_nt: TGTGCCAGCCTAGGGGACTTTTCTAACACCGGGGAGCTGTTTTTT

d_call: NA
v_call: TRBV7-2
clone_size: NA
j_call: TRBJ2-3
cdr3_aa: CASSSFGLGTDTQYF
cdr3_nt: TGTGCCAGCAGCTCATTTGGCCTTGGCACAGATACGCAGTATTTT

d_call: TRBD1
v_call: TRBV28
clone_size: NA
j_call: TRBJ1-2
cdr3_aa: CASSPSTGDSYGYTF
cdr3_nt: TGTGCCAGCAGCCCCTCGACAGGGGATAGCTATGGCTACACCTTC

d_call: TRBD1
v_call: TRBV4-1
clone_size: NA
j_call: TRBJ2-3
cdr3_aa: CASSQVFTGTGFPF
cdr3_nt: TGCGCCAGCAGCCAAGTCTTTACCGGGACAGGATTCCCCTTT

d_call: TRBD1
v_call: TRBV7-6
clone_size: once
j_call: TRBJ1-4
cdr3_aa: CASSQDRDNEKLFF
cdr3_nt: TGTGCCAGCAGCCAGGACAGGGATAATGAAAAACTGTTTTTT

d_call: TRBD1
v_call: TRBV11-2
clone_size: once
j_call: TRBJ2-5
cdr3_aa: CASSLTTGGFGQETQYF
cdr3_nt: TGTGCCAGCAGCCTGACGACAGGGGGCTTCGGGCAAGAGACCCAGTACTTC